A single sample gave rise to the 9 T cell receptor beta chains below, sequenced in a study of shared clonotypes between healthy human individuals. Some clones are missing from TCRdb's copy, which holds only in-frame ones; the method was immunoSEQ multiplex PCR. The sample consists of roughly 500,000 clones, approximately 85% of them appearing once. Sample: PBMCs. Source of these receptors: a woman in her thirties or forties in good health. Some clones in this sample may be carry-over from other donors' samples.

The sample holds a few counts of this clone. V usage is TRBV19 and J usage is TRBJ2-7; 7 bases align to TRBD1. In germline, CDR1 is LNHDA, CDR2 SQIVND (reference sequence). V lost 5 bases, J lost 3 bases, and 7 bases stayed unmatched. This CDR3 is built from 14 residues. CDR3 sequence (DNA): TGTGCCAGTAGTTCGTTGGACAGGTTCTACGAGCAGTACTTC. This sequence encodes CASSSLDRFYEQYF.

The chain links TRBV28 to TRBJ2-4; D may match TRBD1 or TRBD2 (5 bases each). The germline V and J ends were trimmed by 6 bases and 4 bases, with 13 bases remaining between them. Germline values: CDR1 MDHEN, CDR2 SYDVKM. The CDR3 contains 14 residues. CDR3 region: CASSHGTAKNIQYF. The DNA of the CDR3 is TGTGCCAGCAGCCATGGGACGGCGAAAAACATTCAGTACTTC.

The V and J genes are TRBV15 and TRBJ1-5; D perhaps matches TRBD1 (5 bases). V was shortened by 4 bases and J by 7 bases, with 11 bases between the two germline ends. Germline loops: CDR1 LNHNV, CDR2 YYDKDF (reference sequence). CDR3 length: 13 amino acids. CDR3 in amino acids: CATSTRGNQPQHF. The CDR3 DNA reads TGTGCCACCAGCACGCGGGGGAACCAGCCCCAGCATTTT.

V gene TRBV5-1 combines with J gene TRBJ2-2; D not resolved. Germline lookup yields CDR1 SGHRS and CDR2 YFSETQ. The germline V and J ends were trimmed by 2 bases and 0 bases, with 8 bases remaining between them. The CDR3 is 15 amino acids. Written as DNA, the CDR3 is TGCGCCAGCAGCTTCGGCGGTTCGAACACCGGGGAGCTGTTTTTT. Protein: CASSFGGSNTGELFF.

The chain has TRBV30 and TRBJ1-2; possible D gene TRBD1, 5 bases. V was trimmed by 3 bases and J by 3 bases, leaving 14 bases between them. The germline gives CDR1 GTSNPN, CDR2 SVGIG (reference sequence). The CDR3 spans 14 residues. The CDR3 spells CAWSGGGDYYGYTF. The DNA for the CDR3 is TGTGCCTGGAGCGGGGGGGGAGATTACTATGGCTACACCTTC.

The chain employs TRBV11-2 and TRBJ2-1, with 9 bases matching TRBD2. With 5 bases clipped from V and 7 bases from J, the junction kept 9 bases outside the gene matches. Germline CDR1 SGHAT, CDR2 FQNNGV. This CDR3 comprises 15 residues. The CDR3 is CASSPLAGVGNEQFF. The CDR3 bases are TGTGCCAGCAGCCCCTTAGCGGGAGTAGGGAATGAGCAGTTCTTC.

The V gene is TRBV19, the J gene TRBJ1-2; the match to TRBD1 covers 8 bases. Germline V lookup: CDR1 LNHDA, CDR2 SQIVND (reference sequence). After removal of 3 bases from V and 7 bases from J, the junction contained 7 bases not matched to a gene. The length of the CDR3 is 14 residues. In DNA, the CDR3 is TGTGCCAGTAGTATGGACAGGGATCATGTTGGCTACACCTTC. This codes for CASSMDRDHVGYTF.

This chain uses TRBV5-1 with TRBJ2-5; TRBD1 is a possible D gene (6 bases). V lost 5 bases, J lost 1 base, and 9 bases lay in between. Per the germline V gene, CDR1 is SGHRS and CDR2 is YFSETQ. This CDR3 is built from 13 residues. CDR3 coding DNA: TGCGCCAGCAGGCCGGACAGCCAAGAGACCCAGTACTTC. This translates into CASRPDSQETQYF.

J is TRBJ1-2 and V is TRBV6-5, with TRBD1 matching over 7 bases. There are 15 residues in the CDR3. J was trimmed by 4 bases and V by 6 bases; bases with no gene match: 11. The germline V gene encodes CDR1 MNHEY and CDR2 SVGAGI. The CDR3 reads CASRKPGTDIYGYTF. The CDR3 nucleotides are TGTGCCAGCAGAAAACCCGGGACAGACATCTATGGCTACACCTTC.